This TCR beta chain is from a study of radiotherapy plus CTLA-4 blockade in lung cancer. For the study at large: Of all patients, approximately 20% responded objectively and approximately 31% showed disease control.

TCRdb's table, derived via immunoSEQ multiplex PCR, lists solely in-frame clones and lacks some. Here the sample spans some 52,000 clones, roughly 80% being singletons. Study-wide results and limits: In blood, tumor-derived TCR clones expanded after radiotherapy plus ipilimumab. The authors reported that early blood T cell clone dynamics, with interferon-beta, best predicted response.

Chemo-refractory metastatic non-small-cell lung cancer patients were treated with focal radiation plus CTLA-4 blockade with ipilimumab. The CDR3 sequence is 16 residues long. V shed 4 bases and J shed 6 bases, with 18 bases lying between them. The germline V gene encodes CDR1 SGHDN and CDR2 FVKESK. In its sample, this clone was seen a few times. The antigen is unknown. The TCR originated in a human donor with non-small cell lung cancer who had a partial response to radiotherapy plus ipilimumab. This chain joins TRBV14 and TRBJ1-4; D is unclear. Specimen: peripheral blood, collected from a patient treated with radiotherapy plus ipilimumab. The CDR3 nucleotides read TGTGCCAGCAGCCCCCTCGGTTCCAGGTCTTATGAAAAACTGTTTTTT. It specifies CASSPLGSRSYEKLFF.